This T cell receptor (beta chain) was found in a study of cytomegalovirus exposure and HLA in healthy donors (dated by TCRdb to about 2017). Turning to the overall study: In an earlier analysis of roughly 500 of the donors, 276 Gb of sequence data and 100 million or so unique TCR beta sequences from 150 million to 200 million T cells were reported. Approximately 300 gigabases of sequencing data and roughly 90 million unique TCR sequences were included in an early release covering 550 to 800 HLA-typed donors. Among the roughly 370 genotyped donors, around 81% belonged to the genetic ancestry cluster associated with self-reported Caucasian donors. The aim of the study was to test whether cataloging public T cell receptors could identify signatures of past pathogen exposure. The study used immunosequencing to profile the T cell repertoires of approximately 640 subjects and linked those repertoires to cytomegalovirus serostatus. Along with the roughly 670-subject first cohort, a separate validation cohort of over a hundred different subjects was used. High-throughput TCR immunosequencing, statistical association of individual TCRs with disease status, and machine learning were combined to predict cytomegalovirus infection status. To study patterns of TCR occurrence, a later analysis re-analyzed previously published TCR beta repertoires from under 750 donors and added high-resolution HLA genotyping. Rather than using new phenotypic data, the later analysis identified candidate immune exposures from TCR beta sequences and from how often those sequences occurred across donors. An earlier analysis of fewer than 750 of the donors used high-throughput TCR beta sequencing to judge whether each TCR beta V gene segment behaved as functional or pseudogenic. Donor age, sex, ethnicity and CMV serostatus were compiled alongside the repertoire data. A later genetic analysis used genome-wide SNP genotypes for about 60% of the roughly 670 donors, treating that subset as a discovery cohort. All discovery cohort repertoires had been generated using a single sequencing platform. Class I and class II HLA loci were covered by the typing at four-digit resolution. Typing coverage varied by locus: roughly 629-640 donors for A, B, C, DRB1 and DQB1; approximately 520 for DQA1; more than 600 for DPA1; more than 450 for DPB1. About 5 DR-DQ haplotypes were handled as single units for association and clustering, since linkage in the cohort was strong. On average, 235,054 unique TCR beta nucleotide sequences were sequenced per donor among some 420 genotyped donors of the cohort, with 15% to 20% of those sequences being non-productive. Paper-wide results and their limitations: A later analysis found that most CMV-associated TCR beta chains appeared HLA-restricted, with HLA associations seemingly driven largely by CMV exposure. Linkage disequilibrium might explain the correlated functional status among segregating V segments, but an unknown experimental factor could not be ruled out. According to a later analysis, TCR association rates differed among HLA loci, with DRB1 alleles showing the most associated TCRs and HLA-C alleles showing the fewest. Only TCR beta chains were sequenced in this cohort, and the absence of alpha or paired-chain data limited detectable features. In a later genetic analysis, a missense DCLRE1C variant was associated with V-gene and J-gene trimming of TCR beta chains, and the association was replicated in an independent cohort. The presence/absence analyses assumed that sequencing depth was roughly uniform across donors, and that assumption may not be true. In a later analysis, HLA-associated TCR beta chains were found to be more clonally expanded and to have lower generation probabilities than equally common non-associated chains. In both the original and validation cohorts, the classifier was reported to diagnose cytomegalovirus status with high specificity and sensitivity. The study listed 164 TCR beta chains as associated with cytomegalovirus. In an earlier analysis of about 600 of the donors, most TCR beta V segments appeared in productive rearrangements about 87% or about 30% of the time, broadly matching IMGT annotations. When HLA alleles, especially DR and DQ, strongly co-occurred, TCR associations were difficult to assign to individual alleles. Three of the identified cytomegalovirus-associated TCR beta chains were confirmed in vitro to be specific for cytomegalovirus antigens. The 87-base-pair reads could not distinguish some IMGT-functional V segments, including TRBV6-2 and TRBV6-3, so those segments were excluded. Because counts were too low, roughly 18 rarely observed V segments, including chromosome 9 orphons, were left out of the earlier analysis of about 500 of the donors. In a later analysis, several top co-occurrence clusters were reported to appear linked to parvovirus B19, influenza, CMV and Epstein-Barr virus. It was suggested by the authors that the approach could potentially be generalized to other disease states and immunological phenotypes. A further reported finding was that TCR beta sequences accurately predicted the HLA-A and HLA-B alleles for most subjects in the first cohort. A later genetic analysis reported fewer N-insertions in productive TCRs among donors in an Asian-associated ancestry cluster than the approximately 670-donor mean. Because HLA typing was missing for some donors at each locus, association tests included only the typed subset. Immune exposure information for the cohort was limited to CMV serostatus. At a false discovery rate of 0.05, a later analysis linked fewer than 20,000 TCR beta sequences to specific HLA alleles. Across donors, most TCR sequences were observed very rarely, whereas some public TCRs were present in many individuals. A cluster of highly shared sequence variants was judged likely to be a technical artifact of the sequencing pipeline.

The cohort was made up of 650 to 700 healthy bone marrow donors. All cohort members were sampled while nominally healthy, although unrecorded immune exposures were likely present. The donor tested CMV seronegative, placing the donor among the 300 to 450 seronegative members of the cohort. Each donor provided a peripheral blood sample, and peripheral blood mononuclear cells were used for TCR beta sequencing. Genomic DNA was extracted from the blood cell samples with the Qiagen DNeasy Blood Extraction Kit. The library was made by the immunoSEQ multiplex PCR assay. For the multiplex PCR, a mixture combining 60 forward primers for TCR Vbeta segments and 13 reverse primers for TCR Jbeta segments was used. A multiplex PCR assay on genomic DNA amplified the CDR3 region of rearranged TCR beta genes. On the Illumina HiSeq System, the amplified TCR beta libraries were sequenced as 87-base-pair reads. Per the source publication's procedure: A later analysis counted tens of millions of unique TCR beta chains across the 650 to 800 repertoires, and some 12 million of these chains were shared by at least two donors. Raw reads were error-corrected and collapsed into unique sequences by a nearest-neighbor algorithm in which closely related sequences were merged to remove PCR and sequencing errors. V, D and J gene segments were assigned by aligning CDR3 sequences to IMGT reference sequences. For a sequence to be retained, a match of at least six nucleotides to both a V gene segment and a J gene segment was required. A rearrangement was called productive if the CDR3 had no stop codons and remained in frame with V and J, and every other rearrangement was called non-productive. Following IMGT convention, CDR3 was defined as the stretch from the second conserved V-encoded cysteine to the conserved J-encoded phenylalanine. Sequences without an unambiguous match to a single V gene segment were excluded from the earlier analysis of about 630 of the donors. In an earlier analysis of a few hundred of the donors, a V segment was called functional when productive rearrangements were above 56.7%, and segregating when the standard deviation between donors exceeded 5%. A statistical classification framework was built for diagnosing cytomegalovirus status from the catalog of TCR beta chain sequences. A later analysis assigned V and J genes by comparing TCR nucleotide sequences with IMGT/GENE-DB human TR gene sequences. In a later analysis, CDR3 sequences and most-parsimonious VDJ recombination scenarios were assigned using the TCRdist pipeline. In a later analysis, each TCR beta chain was defined by its CDR3 amino acid sequence together with its V-gene family, and reads without a unique V-gene family were excluded. A later analysis removed roughly 590 highly shared, low-generation-probability nucleotide sequences to deal with suspected cross-contamination and a sequencing artifact. In a later analysis, a clonal expansion index for each public chain was calculated from normalized within-repertoire ranks of inferred template counts. A later analysis computed generation probabilities with a VDJ recombination model fitted to out-of-frame rearrangements, and checked the results against IGoR. A later analysis scored TCR-TCR, TCR-HLA and TCR-CMV co-occurrence with hypergeometric tests, applying a repertoire-size bias correction to TCR pairs. A later analysis estimated false discovery rates by permuting HLA or CMV assignments 20 times. A later analysis grouped co-occurring TCRs with DBSCAN, adding TCRdist sequence similarity when clustering within HLA-allele-positive subsets. For co-occurrence clustering, repertoires with fewer than 30,000 or more than 120,000 public chains were excluded, along with a handful of repertoires with anomalous nucleotide sharing. TCRdb took over this immuneACCESS table, retaining in-frame rearrangements with V and J assigned. Such tables are incomplete; in checked studies, under half of the missing clones stem from an unresolved V gene, and the remainder is unexplained. V, J and clone size are those of that table, while D and trimming were read from the DNA. This sample comprises around 170,000 clones, roughly 80% of them detected only once. The ten biggest clones cover approximately 0.8% of the sample.

CDR3 length: 11 amino acids, cysteine to phenylalanine. Only CDR3 DNA is held: 33 bases, read in frame from base 1. Looking up the germline V gene (reference sequence) yields CDR1 MNHNY and CDR2 SVGAGI. With respect to this clone: No cognate antigen has been identified for it. No qualities accompany the bases; no much larger clone lies one base away.

The sequence is built from TRBV6-6 and TRBJ2-5; no confident D gene assignment can be made. TRBJ2-7 explains the end of the DNA better; the J call may be wrong. The sample taken for sequencing was PBMCs. The TCR was taken from a woman aged 18 to 35 in good health and CMV-seronegative. The nucleotide sequence reads TGTGCCAGCGGCGGTACCTACGAGCAGTACTTC. Its protein product is CASGGTYEQYF.